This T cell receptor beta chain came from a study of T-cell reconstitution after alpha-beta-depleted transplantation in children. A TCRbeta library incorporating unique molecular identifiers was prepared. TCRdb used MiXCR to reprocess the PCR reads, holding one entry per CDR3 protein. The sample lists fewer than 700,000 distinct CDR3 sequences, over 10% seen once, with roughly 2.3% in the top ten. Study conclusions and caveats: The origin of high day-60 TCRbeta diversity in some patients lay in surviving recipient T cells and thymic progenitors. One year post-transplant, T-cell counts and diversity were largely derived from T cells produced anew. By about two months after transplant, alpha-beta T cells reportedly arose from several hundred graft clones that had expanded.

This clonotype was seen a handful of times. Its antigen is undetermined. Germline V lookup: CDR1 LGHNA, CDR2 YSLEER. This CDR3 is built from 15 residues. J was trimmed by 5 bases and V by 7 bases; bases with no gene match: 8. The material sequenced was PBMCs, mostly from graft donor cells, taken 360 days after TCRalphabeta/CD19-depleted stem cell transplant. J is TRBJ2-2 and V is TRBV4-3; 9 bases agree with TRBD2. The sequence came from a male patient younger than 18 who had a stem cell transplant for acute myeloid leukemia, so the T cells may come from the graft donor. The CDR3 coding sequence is TGCGCCAGCACCCCGCTAGCGGGATCGACCGGGGAGCTGTTTTTT. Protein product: CASTPLAGSTGELFF.